This TCR beta chain originates from a study of beta chain features in type 1 diabetes. The study's findings and limits: There was a moderate but significant shortening of TCRB CDR3s in all four CD4+ subsets of Type 1 diabetes patients.

Sampling consisted of one heparinised blood draw per donor, averaging roughly 100 mL. Based on CD45RO/CCR7/CD25/CD127/CD95/CD27, CD4+ regulatory, stem cell-like memory, naive and central memory cells were sorted. The CDR3 length is 15 residues. The germline CDR1 and CDR2 sequences are SGHTA and FQGNSA. Trimming pared 0 bases from V and 4 bases from J, leaving 12 bases between. Notes on this clone: Its target is unknown.

Sequenced material consisted of expressed TCRB transcripts (all of the isolated RNA was reverse transcribed). Clones were sequenced by immunoSEQ multiplex PCR, and TCRdb holds only the in-frame ones, with some missing. This sample has some 900,000 clones, with 17% found just once. The source material was naive CD4+ T cells from blood. The sequence came from a woman aged 18-30 years in good health. The chain has TRBV7-2 and TRBJ1-2; no firm D call. This CDR3 is CASSLALSPGYGYTF. Here the CDR3 DNA reads TGTGCCAGCAGCTTAGCCTTGAGTCCTGGCTATGGCTACACCTTC.